These 20 T cell receptor beta chains were all obtained from the same sample, sequenced in a study of blood T cell repertoires in COVID-19. The repertoire was sequenced with immunoSEQ multiplex PCR; TCRdb's copy has only in-frame clones and lacks some. The table shows 70,000 to 100,000 clones, with more than 70% occurring only once. The sample comprised peripheral blood. These receptors were obtained from a woman aged 80 or older with acute or convalescent COVID-19.

The chain joins TRBV11-2 to TRBJ2-1; possibly TRBD2 for D (6 bases). Germline V CDR1 and CDR2: SGHAT, FQNNGV. The CDR3 spans 12 residues. The ends were cut back, 5 bases at V and 7 bases at J, with 9 bases in the middle. The CDR3 spells CASSPLANEQFF. The CDR3 DNA reads as TGTGCCAGCAGCCCTCTAGCGAATGAGCAGTTCTTC. Using reference TRBV11-2 and TRBJ2-1 for the parts outside the CDR3, the full variable domain is EAGVAQSPRYKIIEKRQSVAFWCNPISGHATLYWYQQILGQGPKLLIQFQNNGVVDDSQLPKDRFSAERLKGVDSTLKIQPAKLEDSAVYLCASSPLANEQFFGPGTRLTVL.

The chain uses TRBV28 and TRBJ2-1; D is possibly TRBD2 (5 bases). V was shortened by 7 bases and J by 8 bases, with 12 bases between the two germline ends. The V gene's germline CDR1 is MDHEN and CDR2 SYDVKM. The CDR3 has 12 residues. The CDR3 region is CASNSVRDEQFF. The CDR3 nucleotides are TGTGCCAGCAACTCGGTGCGGGATGAGCAGTTCTTC.

In its sample, this clone was seen a few times. Germline is not matched at one junction end, which may reflect a read error. This chain connects TRBV7-2 to TRBJ1-3; TRBD1 matches 8 bases. The CDR3 covers 12 residues. CDR1 SGHTA and CDR2 FQGNSA come from the germline V gene. The CDR3, as DNA: TGTGCCAGCAGCTTAAGCCCTCAGGGGGCGGTTTTT. Its translation: CASSLSPQGAVF.

The V call is TRBV6-6, the J call TRBJ1-3, with a tentative D call TRBD1 (5 bases). CDR1 and CDR2 from the germline V gene are MNHNY and SVGAGI (reference sequence). The V gene lost 4 bases and the J gene lost 0 bases, with 10 bases spanning the gap. The CDR3 is 15 residues long. The chain's CDR3 is CASSLGLSSGNTIYF. The CDR3 coding sequence is TGTGCCAGCAGTTTGGGGCTCAGCTCTGGAAACACCATATATTTT.

V is TRBV2 and J is TRBJ1-2; D gene uncertain. Germline CDR1 and CDR2: SNHLY and FYNNEI. CDR3 length: 15 amino acids. V gave up 6 bases and J gave up 0 bases, with 14 bases separating them. The CDR3 loop reads CASSPSGLANYGYTF. The CDR3 nucleotides are TGTGCCAGCAGCCCCTCGGGATTAGCTAACTATGGCTACACCTTC. The full variable domain, rest sourced from reference TRBV2 and TRBJ1-2, is EPEVTQTPSHQVTQMGQEVILRCVPISNHLYFYWYRQILGQKVEFLVSFYNNEISEKSEIFDDQFSVERPDGSNFTLKIRSTKLEDSAMYFCASSPSGLANYGYTFGSGTRLTVV.

This chain uses TRBV10-2 with TRBJ1-3, with TRBD1 identical over 9 bases. V was clipped by 3 bases and J by 4 bases; unmatched bases: 7. Germline V gene data show CDR1 as WSHSY and CDR2 as SAAADI. CDR3 length: 16 amino acids. CDR3 sequence (DNA): TGCGCCAGCAGTGATTTACAGGGGGCTGGAGGAAACACCATATATTTT. Translation gives CASSDLQGAGGNTIYF.

The genes are TRBV28 and TRBJ1-2; no firm D call. The CDR3 has 15 amino acids. CDR1 and CDR2 (germline): MDHEN, SYDVKM. The V and J ends lost 6 bases and 7 bases respectively, with 21 bases between them. CDR3 sequence reads: CASSPPAVDAGGYTF. CDR3 DNA sequence: TGTGCCAGCAGCCCCCCCGCGGTAGATGCGGGTGGCTACACCTTC.

This rearrangement joins TRBV19 to TRBJ1-1; D remains unclear. Germline V gene data show CDR1 as LNHDA and CDR2 as SQIVND (reference sequence). The CDR3 has 14 amino acids. Between the trimmed V and J ends, which lost 3 bases and 1 base, there was a span of 9 bases. The CDR3, as DNA: TGTGCCAGTAGTATTCCGGGGAAGAACACTGAAGCTTTCTTT. As protein: CASSIPGKNTEAFF.

This chain uses TRBV19 with TRBJ1-6; D ambiguous. Trimming removed 2 bases from V and 8 bases from J, with 10 bases in between. The CDR3 consists of 14 residues. The V gene's germline CDR1 is LNHDA and CDR2 SQIVND (reference sequence). In nucleotides, the CDR3 is TGTGCCAGTAGTATATTATTAACAGATTCACCCCTCCACTTT. Translation gives CASSILLTDSPLHF.

The V gene is TRBV18, the J gene TRBJ1-3; D gene unclear. Germline CDR1 reads KGHSH; CDR2 reads LQKENI. V was pared by 0 bases and J by 0 bases, with 15 bases between. This CDR3 has 18 residues. CDR3 sequence (DNA): TGTGCCAGCTCACCACCTGGCGGTCGGGGATCCTCTGGAAACACCATATATTTT. Translated: CASSPPGGRGSSGNTIYF.

The chain combines TRBV19 with TRBJ1-1; 7 bases align to TRBD1. The CDR3 sequence is 15 residues long. V was clipped by 5 bases and J by 4 bases; unmatched bases: 10. Germline-derived CDR1 and CDR2 are LNHDA and SQIVND (reference sequence). The CDR3 reads CASSYEGAIVTEAFF. The CDR3 nucleotides are TGTGCCAGTAGTTATGAGGGGGCCATCGTCACTGAAGCTTTCTTT.

The rearrangement uses TRBV6-5 and TRBJ2-7; a possible D gene is TRBD2 (5 bases). V lost 5 bases, J lost 3 bases, and 17 bases lay in between. The CDR3 has 15 amino acids. Germline values: CDR1 MNHEY, CDR2 SVGAGI. The CDR3 sequence is CASSRLASSGYEQYF. The CDR3 coding sequence is TGTGCCAGCAGTAGGTTAGCGTCATCAGGCTACGAGCAGTACTTC.

The chain joins TRBV28 to TRBJ2-7; D may be TRBD1 (5 bases). CDR1 and CDR2 (germline): MDHEN, SYDVKM. Trimming cost V 4 bases and J 4 bases, with 8 bases left between them. CDR3 size: 12 residues. CDR3 loop: CASSSNRYEQYF. CDR3 DNA: TGTGCCAGCAGTTCGAACAGGTACGAGCAGTACTTC.

The V and J genes are TRBV3-1 (or the pseudogene TRBV3-2) and TRBJ2-7, with D perhaps matching TRBD2 (5 bases). The V gene's germline CDR1 is LGHDT and CDR2 YNNKEL (reference sequence). V gave up 10 bases and J gave up 0 bases, with 16 bases separating them. The CDR3 loop spans 14 amino acids. CDR3 coding DNA: TGTGCCACCTCCGACTATTCAACCTCCTACGAGCAGTACTTC. This codes for CATSDYSTSYEQYF.

DNA of the CDR3: TGTGCCAGCAGCCTTCTAGCGGGGGGACCCTACGAGCAGTACTTC. Translation gives CASSLLAGGPYEQYF. J is TRBJ2-7 and V is TRBV7-9; TRBD2 matches at 11 bases. Germline V gives CDR1 SEHNR, CDR2 FQNEAQ (reference sequence). This CDR3 has 15 residues. The ends lost 5 bases at V and 2 bases at J; junction bases unmatched: 5.

The chain employs TRBV6-1 and TRBJ2-3, with D possibly being TRBD1 (6 bases). The CDR3 contains 14 residues. The germline V and J ends were trimmed by 3 bases and 2 bases, with 9 bases remaining between them. Germline CDR1 is MNHNS and CDR2 is SASEGT. The CDR3 DNA reads as TGTGCCAGCAGTGACAGGGGCCCCACAGATACGCAGTATTTT. Its translation is CASSDRGPTDTQYF.

J is TRBJ1-2 and V is TRBV30, with D perhaps TRBD1 (5 bases). In germline, CDR1 is GTSNPN, CDR2 SVGIG (reference sequence). V shed 5 bases and J shed 2 bases, with 9 bases lying between them. This CDR3 has 12 amino acids. In DNA, the CDR3 is TGTGCCTGGTGGGCAGGGAACTATGGCTACACCTTC. Translating gives CAWWAGNYGYTF.

J is TRBJ1-2 and V is TRBV11-2; the D gene is possibly TRBD1 (5 bases). This CDR3 is built from 14 residues. Germline V gives CDR1 SGHAT, CDR2 FQNNGV. V gave up 1 base and J gave up 8 bases, with 14 bases separating them. CDR3 sequence: CASSLAGGGDGYTF. In nucleotides, the CDR3 is TGTGCCAGCAGCTTAGCCGGGGGAGGGGACGGCTACACCTTC.

The chain uses TRBV5-4 and TRBJ2-1, with TRBD2 identical over 9 bases. This CDR3 has 14 amino acids. Germline V CDR1 and CDR2: SGHNT, YYREEE (reference sequence). J lost 7 bases, V lost 3 bases, and 5 bases had no gene match. The CDR3 region has the DNA TGTGCCAGCAGCTCCGGGACTAGCCGGAATGAGCAGTTCTTC. It translates to CASSSGTSRNEQFF.

This rearrangement joins TRBV5-1 to TRBJ2-3, with D perhaps matching TRBD1 (5 bases). Germline V CDR1 and CDR2: SGHRS, YFSETQ. There are 14 residues in the CDR3. Trimming left V 3 bases short and J 4 bases short, with 12 bases between. The CDR3 DNA reads as TGCGCCAGCAGCTGGGAAGGGGAAGCAGATACGCAGTATTTT. It specifies CASSWEGEADTQYF.